A selection of T cell receptor beta chains follows, all from one sample in a study of T cells in Graves' hyperthyroidism and ophthalmopathy. TCRdb fed the multiplex PCR reads into MiXCR, producing one record per CDR3 protein. There are some 740,000 distinct CDR3 sequences in the sample; about 15% occur only once, and about 10% lies in the top ten. Specimen: blood. These receptor sequences come from a young woman with Graves' hyperthyroidism. The CDR3 runs from the conserved cysteine through the conserved F or W. A D gene is named only where the DNA matches it firmly.

- TRBV28 CASSLLPALNTEAFF
TRBD1 TRBV10-3 CATEQGEDNEQFF
- TRBV11-2 CASSLVQEKLFF
- TRBV30 CAWSGGLRYEQYF
- TRBV6-5 CASSSRGGSNQPQHF
TRBD2 TRBV7-2 CASSPTLAGPDTQYF
- TRBV30 CASLADRPGIYGYTF
- TRBV20-1 CSARETPGVSYEQYF
- TRBV6-1 CASRRIGLYGYTF
- TRBV12-3/TRBV12-4 CASSLAWTVDQPQHF
- TRBV7-9 CASSHTTLTWTDLTDTQYF
- TRBV24-1 CATSDLWGLKPDTQYF
- TRBV7-9 CASSLVFSGEAFF
TRBD1 TRBV20-1 CSARVGQGARTEAFF
TRBD2 TRBV20-1 CSVKRESEETQYF
- TRBV11-2 CASSLVPLKNRVTEAFF
TRBD2 TRBV5-1 CASSAGLALNEQFF
- TRBV18 CASSPQGEIDSLYYEQYF
TRBD1 TRBV6-1 CASSFPFSTGGYPNLHEQFF
- TRBV24-1 CATSVGNQPQHF
- TRBV12-3/TRBV12-4 CASILGQGFADTQYF
TRBD2 TRBV7-9 CASSSLRAGVGETQYF
- TRBV12-3/TRBV12-4 CASRTHGDTQYF
TRBD2 TRBV6-1 CASTPGRGWGAGGVNEQFF
- TRBV4-1 CASSQAGLKTEAFF
- TRBV4-1 CASGRGSGASEQYF
- TRBV10-3 CAISRDAYSNQPQHF
- TRBV20-1 CSAQTGPGPGELFF
TRBD2 TRBV27 CASSRLAGVSYNEQFF
TRBD2 TRBV20-1 CSALAGESYNEQFF
TRBD2 TRBV28 CASKWEGGYEQYF
- TRBV7-9 CASSFDRIFDEQFF
TRBD2 TRBV12-3/TRBV12-4 CASSSLAGVEETQYF
TRBD1 TRBV3-1 CASSHRTGVTDTQYF
- TRBV7-9 CASRDTGLAKNIQYF
- TRBV11-3 CASSAWTQYEQYF
- TRBV28 CASLSPQGTNQPQHF
- TRBV2 CATLGARAGAEAFF
TRBD2 TRBV7-3 CASSSRLAECHNEQFF
- TRBV18 CASSPHPSSFTYEQYF
- TRBV6-6 CASSYSQNTEAFF
- TRBV6-2/TRBV6-3 CASSLTPDGYSNQPQHF